Reported below is one TCR beta chain. The authors' processing: Estimation of nucleated cell counts relied on the amplification of reference gene primers. Produced via immunoSEQ multiplex PCR; TCRdb's table is partial and in-frame only. The V and J calls and clone size are taken from that table; D and trimming were inferred from the DNA. The sample holds more than 300,000 clones, 88% seen once. The entry originates in a study of blood T cell repertoires in COVID-19. This study enrolled people aged 18 to 89 from roughly 22 US geographic areas. Participants were placed into cohorts based on the clinical history they reported. The study counted Cohort 3 donors as recovered given two negative PCRs, clearance, or symptom resolution. V was shortened by 6 bases and J by 0 bases, with 12 bases between the two germline ends. Per germline, CDR1 LNHDA and CDR2 SQIVND (reference sequence). The CDR3 consists of 15 residues.

The sequence came from a woman between 18 and 29 years old who had recovered from COVID-19. V is TRBV19 and J is TRBJ1-5; D call uncertain. The sample was PBMCs or T cells enriched from blood (not recorded which). In nucleotides, the CDR3 is TGTGCCAGTAGCCATACAGTGAATAGCAATCAGCCCCAGCATTTT. This translates into CASSHTVNSNQPQHF.